This record concerns one TCR beta chain sequence. Its matching antigen is unknown. This sample is part of a study of T cell responses to AZD1222 COVID-19 vaccine. Study conclusions and caveats: Researchers took repertoire samples only after the peak T cell response had come.

Produced via immunoSEQ multiplex PCR; TCRdb's table is partial and in-frame only. The sample shows about 140,000 clones, around 87% of them seen only once. The sequencing here drew on peripheral blood, taken on day 0 of AZD1222 vaccination. The sequence came from an adult in good health.

CDR3 loop: CASSPSGVINYGYTF. CDR3 nucleotide sequence: TGTGCCAGCAGTCCCAGCGGGGTGATAAACTATGGCTACACCTTC. The genes are TRBV6-5 and TRBJ1-2; D ambiguous. The germline V gene encodes CDR1 MNHEY and CDR2 SVGAGI. The germline V and J ends were trimmed by 5 bases and 2 bases, with 15 bases remaining between them. The CDR3 spans 15 residues.